Shown below are 5 T cell receptor beta chains from a single sample sequenced in a study of OX40 agonist ivuxolimab in advanced cancers. Sequencing was performed with immunoSEQ multiplex PCR; in TCRdb, only in-frame clones are kept and a portion is missing. The data show about 64,000 clones, around 83% seen once. Here the sequenced sample was CD4+ or CD8+ T cells sorted from blood, taken in a trial of the OX40 agonist ivuxolimab. The source is an adult with an advanced solid tumor such as melanoma, head and neck, liver or kidney cancer.

This chain joins TRBV19 and TRBJ2-5; 7 nucleotides line up with TRBD2. The CDR3 totals 15 residues. The germline gives CDR1 LNHDA, CDR2 SQIVND (reference sequence). V trimming: 3 bases; J trimming: 4 bases; junction bases outside the gene matches: 8. The CDR3, as DNA: TGTGCCAGTAGTATGACTAGCATGATAGGAGAGACCCAGTACTTC. This encodes CASSMTSMIGETQYF.

The chain recombines TRBV6-5 with TRBJ2-5, with D possibly matching TRBD2 (6 bases). V lost 0 bases, J lost 5 bases, and 16 bases lay in between. CDR1 and CDR2 (germline): MNHEY, SVGAGI. The CDR3 consists of 16 residues. CDR3 region: CASSYSGWRAGETQYF. In DNA form, the CDR3 reads TGTGCCAGCAGTTACTCGGGGTGGAGGGCAGGGGAGACCCAGTACTTC.

This chain's CDR3 is CASSQGQEPVMNTEAFF. In DNA form, the CDR3 reads TGTGCCAGCTCACAGGGACAGGAGCCGGTCATGAACACTGAAGCTTTCTTT. V usage is TRBV18 and J usage is TRBJ1-1; 8 nucleotides line up with TRBD1. The CDR3 consists of 17 residues. Trimming removed 4 bases from V and 0 bases from J; junction bases left unmatched: 10. The germline CDR1 and CDR2 sequences are KGHSH and LQKENI.

The V and J genes are TRBV12-5 and TRBJ2-7, with 8 positions matching TRBD2. The CDR3 has 19 residues. Germline CDR1 and CDR2: LGHNT and FRNRAP. Losses at the gene ends were 0 bases for V and 2 bases for J; bases not matched to a gene: 15. The CDR3 spells CASGLVKFPGKAGAYEQYF. The CDR3 DNA is TGTGCTAGTGGTTTGGTAAAGTTCCCCGGAAAAGCGGGGGCCTACGAGCAGTACTTC.

The chain couples TRBV2 to TRBJ1-2; D might be TRBD1 (5 bases). CDR3 length equals 14 residues. Germline CDR1 is SNHLY and CDR2 is FYNNEI. The V end lost 4 bases, the J end lost 6 bases, and 15 bases lay between the germline ends. CDR3 DNA: TGTGCCAGCAGTGGAAGGGGTTTCCTGGATGGCTACACCTTC. Translating it yields CASSGRGFLDGYTF.